Below, one T cell receptor beta chain is given with its context. In the study's own analysis: Reference gene primer amplification gave nucleated cell count estimates. Data came from immunoSEQ multiplex PCR; TCRdb stores just in-frame clones and leaves some out. V, J and clone size reflect that table, while D and trimming were determined from the DNA. Of about 75,000 clones in the sample, 75% to 90% were seen once. The data belong to a study of blood T cell repertoires in COVID-19. About the research overall: Sites in the United States, Italy and Spain provided acute and convalescent COVID-19 samples. In each case, the material was cDNA or gDNA derived from T cells, B-cell-depleted T cells, or PBMCs.

The V end was cut by 7 bases, the J end by 6 bases, with 17 bases between. The CDR3 length is 14 residues. Germline V gives CDR1 MNHNY, CDR2 SVGAGI (reference sequence). The TCR comes from a human donor in a cohort sampled during active COVID-19. V and J are TRBV6-6 and TRBJ2-3; D might be TRBD2 (6 bases). The sequencing input was peripheral blood. The DNA for the CDR3 is TGTGCCAGCATCAGCTTCGGGACTCTCGATACGCAGTATTTT. Its protein is CASISFGTLDTQYF.